The source of this T cell receptor beta chain is a study of identical twins. Study-level results: Recombination models fit unrelated individuals' TCR alpha sharing but underestimated twins'.

Trimming took off 6 bases at V and 0 bases at J, with 15 bases between the two ends. CDR1 MNHEY and CDR2 SMNVEV come from the germline V gene (reference sequence). The CDR3 loop spans 16 amino acids. MiXCR, applied by TCRdb to the 5' RACE reads, yields one record per CDR3 protein. The sample carries more than 600,000 distinct CDR3 sequences, 15% to 20% recorded once. Only a few counts were recorded for this clonotype. Antigen specificity is unknown. These same data were also listed under a study on T cells expressing NK-cell markers.

The material sequenced was PBMCs. The sequence came from a woman aged 18-35 years in good health. The chain uses TRBV27 and TRBJ2-4; D remains ambiguous. The CDR3 spells CASSRRPDLAKNIQYF. CDR3 nucleotides: TGTGCCAGCAGCCGACGACCGGACCTAGCCAAAAACATTCAGTACTTC.